Following are 8 T cell receptor beta chains from one sample sequenced in a study of blood T cell repertoires in COVID-19. Here immunoSEQ multiplex PCR was the method, and the copy in TCRdb shows in-frame clones only, minus some. This sample has about 160,000 clones, with about four fifths found just once. The sequenced material came from peripheral blood. Receptors were obtained from a man between 60 and 75 years old with active or convalescent COVID-19.

The chain joins TRBV28 to TRBJ1-5, with D possibly matching TRBD1 (6 bases). V was shortened by 6 bases and J by 5 bases, with 14 bases between the two germline ends. The germline CDR1 and CDR2 sequences are MDHEN and SYDVKM. The CDR3 spans 14 residues. In nucleotides, the CDR3 is TGTGCCAGCAGCACGGACAGAACCGATCAGCCCCAGCATTTT. It encodes CASSTDRTDQPQHF. Variable domain in full (rest from reference TRBV28 and TRBJ1-5): DVKVTQSSRYLVKRTGEKVFLECVQDMDHENMFWYRQDPGLGLRLIYFSYDVKMKEKGDIPEGYSVSREKKERFSLILESASTNQTSMYLCASSTDRTDQPQHFGDGTRLSIL.

The chain carries TRBV5-1 and TRBJ1-2; D unresolved. Trimming left V 3 bases short and J 6 bases short, with 12 bases between. There are 13 residues in the CDR3. The germline CDR1 and CDR2 sequences are SGHRS and YFSETQ. The CDR3, as DNA: TGCGCCAGCAGCTCTTCAGGAATAGATGGCTACACCTTC. Its protein product is CASSSSGIDGYTF. The whole variable domain, remainder taken from reference TRBV5-1 and TRBJ1-2, is KAGVTQTPRYLIKTRGQQVTLSCSPISGHRSVSWYQQTPGQGLQFLFEYFSETQRNKGNFPGRFSGRQFSNSRSEMNVSTLELGDSALYLCASSSSGIDGYTFGSGTRLTVV.

This chain links TRBV10-1 with TRBJ2-1; TRBD2 might be the D (6 bases). The germline V gene has CDR1 WNHNN and CDR2 SYGVQD (reference sequence). This CDR3 spans 15 amino acids. V lost 6 bases to trimming and J lost 5 bases, with 17 bases between them. CDR3 loop: CASSRRAGLNNEQFF. As DNA, the CDR3 is TGCGCCAGCAGCAGGAGGGCCGGATTAAACAATGAGCAGTTCTTC.

The CDR3 DNA is TGTGCCACCAGGGCCCAGGGATATGTGGATGAGCAGTTCTTC. Its protein is CATRAQGYVDEQFF. This chain connects TRBV10-3 to TRBJ2-1, with a possible D match to TRBD1 (5 bases). The CDR3 loop spans 14 amino acids. Germline CDR1 reads ENHRY; CDR2 reads SYGVKD. V lost 10 bases to trimming and J lost 8 bases, with 21 bases between them.

The rearrangement uses TRBV7-2 and TRBJ1-3; TRBD1 might be the D (5 bases). Germline loops: CDR1 SGHTA, CDR2 FQGNSA. CDR3 length equals 17 residues. The V end lost 2 bases, the J end lost 0 bases, and 14 bases lay between the germline ends. The CDR3 DNA reads TGTGCCAGCAGCTTAATACTGGGGGGGAGCTCTGGAAACACCATATATTTT. Translated: CASSLILGGSSGNTIYF.

The chain joins TRBV3-1 (or the pseudogene TRBV3-2) to TRBJ1-5, with D uncertain. Germline V lookup: CDR1 LGHDT, CDR2 YNNKEL (reference sequence). This CDR3 has 14 residues. The germline V and J ends were trimmed by 1 base and 4 bases, with 8 bases remaining between them. CDR3 coding DNA: TGTGCCAGCAGCCAAGCTGGAGTAAATCAGCCCCAGCATTTT. Protein: CASSQAGVNQPQHF.

This rearrangement joins TRBV5-5 to TRBJ2-3, with D hard to call. The germline CDR1 and CDR2 sequences are SGHKS and YYEKEE (reference sequence). V dropped 0 bases and J dropped 5 bases, with 13 bases sitting between them. The CDR3 is 15 residues long. CDR3 loop: CASSLGPRVEDTQYF. The CDR3 DNA reads TGTGCCAGCAGCTTGGGACCTCGGGTAGAAGATACGCAGTATTTT.

The gene calls are TRBV7-6 and TRBJ2-5, with 10 positions matching TRBD1. V lost 2 bases, J lost 5 bases, and 8 bases stayed unmatched. Germline V CDR1 and CDR2: SGHVS, FNYEAQ. CDR3 length equals 16 residues. CDR3 bases: TGTGCCAGCAGCTTACAGCCGGGACAGGGGAAGGAGACCCAGTACTTC. Amino acids: CASSLQPGQGKETQYF.